The 21 T cell receptor beta chains below all came from one sample that was sequenced in a study of control samples from healthy donors and cancer patients. The protocol was immunoSEQ multiplex PCR, while the TCRdb copy is restricted to in-frame clones and leaves out a portion. The sample gives around 80,000 clones, 91% of which show up once; 15% to 20% is in the top ten. Material: blood. The origin of the receptors is a man between 50 and 59 years old in good health.

This sequence joins TRBV6-2 or TRBV6-3 and TRBJ2-3, with a possible D match to TRBD2 (6 bases). From germline, CDR1 is MNHEY and CDR2 SVGEGT. Trimming pared 5 bases from V and 2 bases from J, leaving 17 bases between. The CDR3 loop spans 16 amino acids. DNA of the CDR3: TGTGCCAGCAGTCAACCGGGACTGAGAAACACAGATACGCAGTATTTT. Residues: CASSQPGLRNTDTQYF.

The chain joins TRBV3-1 (or the pseudogene TRBV3-2) to TRBJ2-2; 10 bases agree with TRBD2. The V segment lost 2 bases and the J segment 8 bases; nucleotides outside the gene matches: 8. Germline CDR1 LGHDT, CDR2 YNNKEL (reference sequence). CDR3 length equals 16 residues. CDR3 sequence (DNA): TGTGCCAGCAGCCAAACCGGGACACTAGCGGGGGGGGAGCTGTTTTTT. This gives the protein CASSQTGTLAGGELFF.

The chain uses TRBV12-3 or TRBV12-4 and TRBJ1-5, with D possibly matching TRBD1 (6 bases). With 3 bases removed from V and 7 bases from J, the gap between germline ends came to 10 bases. The CDR3 extends over 13 amino acids. The CDR3 is CASSFRGGQPQHF. As DNA, the CDR3 is TGTGCCAGCAGTTTCAGGGGTGGGCAGCCCCAGCATTTT.

V gene TRBV30 combines with J gene TRBJ2-7; D not certain. The CDR3 contains 14 residues. The ends were cut back, 2 bases at V and 2 bases at J, with 13 bases in the middle. The germline CDR1 and CDR2 sequences are GTSNPN and SVGIG (reference sequence). The CDR3 is CAWSPPGETYEQYF. The CDR3 region has the DNA TGTGCCTGGAGTCCTCCCGGCGAGACCTACGAGCAGTACTTC.

The V call is TRBV30, the J call TRBJ2-7; no firm D call. V was trimmed by 5 bases and J by 1 base, leaving 18 bases between them. Germline CDR1 is GTSNPN and CDR2 is SVGIG (reference sequence). There are 15 residues in the CDR3. The CDR3 loop reads CAWGYLKGMSYEQYF. The CDR3 coding sequence is TGTGCCTGGGGGTACCTCAAGGGAATGTCCTACGAGCAGTACTTC.

The CDR3 loop is CASSYSNQAIGNTIYF. The CDR3 DNA reads as TGTGCCAGCAGTTACTCGAATCAGGCGATTGGAAACACCATATATTTT. The chain employs TRBV6-6 and TRBJ1-3; D unclear. Germline V CDR1 and CDR2: MNHNY, SVGAGI (reference sequence). This CDR3 comprises 16 residues. Deletions cut 0 bases from V and 3 bases from J, with 12 bases between.

The rearrangement joins TRBV29-1 to TRBJ1-1; D is unresolved. The CDR3 extends over 12 amino acids. V lost 7 bases and J 4 bases, leaving 13 bases between the germline ends. The germline V gene has CDR1 SQVTM and CDR2 ANQGSEA. The chain's CDR3 is CSASAESTEAFF. The CDR3 nucleotides read TGCAGCGCCTCCGCAGAGAGCACTGAAGCTTTCTTT.

The chain links TRBV3-1 (or the pseudogene TRBV3-2) to TRBJ2-7; D is uncertain. The CDR3 runs to 12 residues. Germline CDR1 reads LGHDT; CDR2 reads YNNKEL (reference sequence). V lost 0 bases to trimming and J lost 6 bases, with 6 bases between them. In nucleotides, the CDR3 is TGTGCCAGCAGCCAAGATAGAATCGAGCAGTACTTC. It is translated as CASSQDRIEQYF.

This clone is a singleton in its sample. The chain recombines TRBV5-1 with TRBJ1-1, with 7 positions matching TRBD1. Germline V gene data show CDR1 as SGHRS and CDR2 as YFSETQ. There are 14 residues in the CDR3. Unmatched junction bases numbered 5, after V lost 5 bases and J lost 1 base. The CDR3 here is CASSQGGWNTEAFF. CDR3 sequence (DNA): TGCGCCAGCAGTCAGGGGGGATGGAACACTGAAGCTTTCTTT.

The genes are TRBV11-2 and TRBJ2-1; no reliable D call. CDR1 and CDR2 from the germline V gene are SGHAT and FQNNGV. The CDR3 runs to 14 residues. V shed 0 bases and J shed 3 bases, with 6 bases lying between them. The DNA of the CDR3 is TGTGCCAGCAGCTTAGAAAGGGTCTACAATGAGCAGTTCTTC. This sequence encodes CASSLERVYNEQFF.

This clone appeared a single time. The rearrangement links TRBV5-1 to TRBJ2-4, with unresolved D. Trimming left V 0 bases short and J 0 bases short, with 7 bases between. This CDR3 has 15 amino acids. Germline-derived CDR1 and CDR2 are SGHRS and YFSETQ. The CDR3 DNA reads TGCGCCAGCAGCTTGGATCCCTTAGCCAAAAACATTCAGTACTTC. It translates to CASSLDPLAKNIQYF.

The chain recombines TRBV6-2 or TRBV6-3 with TRBJ2-7; 11 bases are a match to TRBD1. The CDR3 runs 17 residues. V was pared by 5 bases and J by 3 bases, with 12 bases of the junction left unmatched. Germline CDR1 is MNHEY and CDR2 is SVGEGT. The CDR3 nucleotides are TGTGCCAGCAGTCCGCATTGGACAGGGGGCGGTTTCTACGAGCAGTACTTC. This sequence encodes CASSPHWTGGGFYEQYF.

The genes are TRBV19 and TRBJ2-6; TRBD1 or TRBD2 may be the D gene (5 bases each). CDR3 length: 22 residues. Looked up from germline, CDR1 is LNHDA and CDR2 is SQIVND (reference sequence). CDR3 nucleotides: TGTGCGAAGACCCATACGATTTTGGGAGACAGACCGATATCCTCTGGGGCCAACGTCCTGACTTTC. Translation: CAKTHTILGDRPISSGANVLTF.

This chain joins TRBV29-1 and TRBJ1-4; D not certain. The CDR3 is 15 amino acids. The V end lost 6 bases, the J end lost 7 bases, and 21 bases lay between the germline ends. The V gene's germline CDR1 is SQVTM and CDR2 ANQGSEA. The CDR3 DNA is TGCAGCGTCTCGTATCTTTCTTCATCGGGTGAAAAACTGTTTTTT. Encoded protein: CSVSYLSSSGEKLFF.

The chain uses TRBV24-1 and TRBJ2-5; D may be TRBD2 (5 bases). The germline V gene encodes CDR1 KGHDR and CDR2 SFDVKD. V gave up 4 bases and J gave up 3 bases, with 17 bases separating them. The CDR3 has 16 amino acids. CDR3 amino acids: CATSDSPSGKEETQYF. The CDR3, as DNA: TGTGCCACCAGTGACTCCCCATCGGGGAAAGAAGAGACCCAGTACTTC.

V gene TRBV6-5 combines with J gene TRBJ1-1; D not resolved. Germline V CDR1 and CDR2: MNHEY, SVGAGI. The CDR3 length is 13 residues. V lost 5 bases, J lost 1 base, and 8 bases lay in between. This CDR3 reads CASSTNKNTEAFF. The CDR3 DNA follows: TGTGCCAGCAGTACTAACAAGAACACTGAAGCTTTCTTT.

This sequence joins TRBV7-8 and TRBJ1-3; D unclear. Germline V CDR1 and CDR2: SGHVS, FQNEAQ. V gave up 5 bases and J gave up 0 bases, with 8 bases separating them. This CDR3 comprises 14 residues. CDR3 coding DNA: TGTGCCAGCAGCCGCCAAACCTCTGGAAACACCATATATTTT. Its protein product is CASSRQTSGNTIYF.

This chain uses TRBV5-6 with TRBJ1-6, with 7 nucleotides matching TRBD1. This CDR3 has 18 residues. V was clipped by 1 base and J by 11 bases; unmatched bases: 18. From germline, CDR1 is SGHDT and CDR2 YYEEEE. The CDR3 DNA reads TGTGCCAGCAGCTTGTCCCCGACGACAGGGTTTAAACGGACACCCCTCCACTTT. This translates into CASSLSPTTGFKRTPLHF.

The table lists this clone with a count of one. The chain uses TRBV27 and TRBJ2-7, with D possibly matching TRBD2 (6 bases). CDR3 length: 13 amino acids. The V gene's germline CDR1 is MNHEY and CDR2 SMNVEV (reference sequence). V was pared by 7 bases and J by 3 bases, with 13 bases between. CDR3 region: CASMTNGGYEQYF. The DNA of the CDR3 is TGTGCCAGCATGACTAACGGGGGCTACGAGCAGTACTTC.

V and J are TRBV11-2 and TRBJ2-3, with 8 bases fitting TRBD1. With V trimmed by 6 bases and J by 4 bases, 9 bases remained unmatched. This CDR3 spans 15 amino acids. Germline lookup yields CDR1 SGHAT and CDR2 FQNNGV. CDR3 region: CASSTDRGPADTQYF. DNA for the CDR3: TGTGCCAGCAGTACCGACAGGGGCCCCGCAGATACGCAGTATTTT.

In this sample, this clone turned up a few times. This chain connects TRBV6-5 to TRBJ1-5; D remains unclear. The CDR3 runs to 14 residues. Germline-derived CDR1 and CDR2 are MNHEY and SVGAGI. The V end lost 6 bases, the J end lost 0 bases, and 9 bases lay between the germline ends. DNA of the CDR3: TGTGCCAGCAGCTATACTTATAGCAATCAGCCCCAGCATTTT. Amino acids: CASSYTYSNQPQHF.